The 10 T cell receptor beta chains below all came from one sample that was sequenced in a study of CD8 T cells in Susac syndrome. RNA totalling 0.5 to 1 ug underwent reverse transcription with random hexamers. From the immunoSEQ multiplex PCR reads, TCRdb called clonotypes with MiXCR, one entry per CDR3 protein. The sample lists some 140,000 distinct CDR3 sequences, more than 85% occurring once. Material: CD8+ T cells from PBMCs. The origin of the receptors is a human donor with Susac syndrome.

The rearrangement uses TRBV10-3 and TRBJ1-3, with TRBD1 as a possible D gene (6 bases). Germline V lookup: CDR1 ENHRY, CDR2 SYGVKD. V lost 10 bases, J lost 2 bases, and 15 bases lay in between. The CDR3 loop spans 14 amino acids. CDR3 DNA: TGTGCCACCCTAACGGAGGGGGCTGGAAACACCATATATTTT. This encodes CATLTEGAGNTIYF.

This sequence joins TRBV7-3 and TRBJ1-1, with 7 bases matching TRBD1. The CDR3 covers 18 residues. Germline V gene data show CDR1 as SGHTA and CDR2 as FQGTGA. With 5 bases clipped from V and 1 base from J, the junction kept 16 bases outside the gene matches. CDR3 DNA: TGTGCCAGCAGCCTTCTGGTAGGGGGCCCCCGAACGAACACTGAAGCTTTCTTT. This encodes CASSLLVGGPRTNTEAFF.

The gene calls are TRBV5-6 and TRBJ2-7; possibly TRBD1 for D (6 bases). The germline gives CDR1 SGHDT, CDR2 YYEEEE. V was shortened by 2 bases and J by 6 bases, with 21 bases between the two germline ends. This CDR3 region has 16 residues. CDR3 in amino acids: CASSFPWTERVREQYF. DNA for the CDR3: TGTGCCAGCAGCTTCCCCTGGACAGAAAGGGTTCGCGAGCAGTACTTC.

The V gene is TRBV4-1, the J gene TRBJ2-1, with D possibly being TRBD2 (5 bases). The V end lost 1 base, the J end lost 5 bases, and 12 bases lay between the germline ends. The CDR3 is 15 residues long. Germline V gene sequence: CDR1 MGHRA, CDR2 YSYEKL. The CDR3 coding sequence is TGCGCCAGCAGCCAAGTGACCTTAGCGAACAATGAGCAGTTCTTC. This gives the protein CASSQVTLANNEQFF.

The chain recombines TRBV20-1 with TRBJ2-7; the D is unclear. Germline V gene sequence: CDR1 DFQATT, CDR2 SNEGSKA (reference sequence). CDR3 length equals 13 residues. V lost 1 base to trimming and J lost 2 bases, with 9 bases between them. CDR3 bases: TGCAGTGCTAGAGGGACGGTGACCTACGAGCAGTACTTC. This translates into CSARGTVTYEQYF.

J is TRBJ1-1 and V is TRBV9, with D possibly TRBD1 on 6 matching bases. This CDR3 spans 14 amino acids. The V and J ends lost 3 bases and 3 bases respectively, with 12 bases between them. Germline CDR1 SGDLS, CDR2 YYNGEE. The CDR3 DNA sequence: TGTGCCAGCAGCGGGACAGTAGCTGACACTGAAGCTTTCTTT. As protein: CASSGTVADTEAFF.

This chain's CDR3 is CSVDDHTFSYNEQFF. For the CDR3, the DNA is TGCAGCGTTGATGACCACACCTTCTCCTACAATGAGCAGTTCTTC. V usage is TRBV29-1 and J usage is TRBJ2-1; D unclear. The CDR3 covers 15 residues. Germline-derived CDR1 and CDR2 are SQVTM and ANQGSEA. Trimming left V 3 bases short and J 0 bases short, with 12 bases between.

The chain links TRBV25-1 to TRBJ1-1; the D gene is possibly TRBD1 (5 bases). Per germline, CDR1 MGHDK and CDR2 SYGVNS. Trimming pared 3 bases from V and 0 bases from J, leaving 11 bases between. The CDR3 contains 15 residues. The DNA for the CDR3 is TGTGCCAGCAGTGAGGGACTGGGTCTGAACACTGAAGCTTTCTTT. Its protein product is CASSEGLGLNTEAFF.

The chain links TRBV20-1 to TRBJ1-1; TRBD1 might be the D (5 bases). The CDR3 covers 13 residues. Trimming pared 6 bases from V and 1 base from J, leaving 12 bases between. The germline V gene encodes CDR1 DFQATT and CDR2 SNEGSKA (reference sequence). As DNA, the CDR3 is TGCAGTGCCCGAACCGGGGGGAACACTGAAGCTTTCTTT. This encodes CSARTGGNTEAFF.

V is TRBV5-4 and J is TRBJ1-1; the match to TRBD1 covers 11 bases. The V gene end was trimmed by 4 bases and the J gene end by 6 bases; junction bases not matched to a gene: 8. Germline-derived CDR1 and CDR2 are SGHNT and YYREEE (reference sequence). The CDR3 consists of 15 residues. The CDR3 loop reads CASSQDRGHSSEAFF. The CDR3 region has the DNA TGTGCCAGCAGCCAGGACAGGGGGCATAGCTCTGAAGCTTTCTTT.